This TCR beta chain was sequenced during a study of post-analysis software for immune sequencing data. Findings of the study overall: Among a few TRBV segments more frequent in patients than controls were TRBV5-6, TRBV5-1 and TRBV20-1.

This clonotype came up a few times. The antigen is unknown. Prepared libraries of TCR beta cDNA carried unique molecular identifiers. MiXCR, run by TCRdb on the PCR reads, gives a single entry per CDR3 protein. The sample gives about 570,000 distinct CDR3 sequences, approximately 34% of which show up once; 6% is in the top ten. The CDR3 is 16 residues long. V trimming: 3 bases; J trimming: 5 bases; junction bases outside the gene matches: 7. Looked up from germline, CDR1 is KGHSH and CDR2 is LQKENI. The J gene is TRBJ1-6, the V gene TRBV18, with TRBD1 identical over 7 bases. The clonotype comes from a girl between 2 and 17 years old with multiple sclerosis. Sequences were obtained from blood. The CDR3 DNA sequence: TGTGCCAGCTCACCGCAGGGGACAGCGAATAATTCACCCCTCCACTTT. It encodes CASSPQGTANNSPLHF.